This T cell receptor beta chain was found in a study of early T cells in non-severe SARS-CoV-2 infection. The V gene end was trimmed by 4 bases and the J gene end by 3 bases; junction bases not matched to a gene: 3. The CDR3 has 14 residues. Germline lookup yields CDR1 LGHDT and CDR2 YNNKEL (reference sequence). TCRdb independently ran MiXCR on the 5' RACE reads; one entry per CDR3 protein. The data hold under 35,000 distinct CDR3 sequences, with roughly 7% observed a single time. This clonotype was recorded many times. J is TRBJ1-5 and V is TRBV3-1; 7 nucleotides line up with TRBD1. The source of this sequence is an adult who was a healthcare worker with PCR-confirmed SARS-CoV-2 infection or an uninfected control (not recorded which). Sequenced input: whole blood. CDR3 sequence reads: CASSPGTDNQPQHF. The CDR3 nucleotides are TGTGCCAGCAGCCCCGGGACAGACAATCAGCCCCAGCATTTT. The whole variable domain, filled in from reference TRBV3-1 and TRBJ1-5, reads DTAVSQTPKYLVTQMGNDKSIKCEQNLGHDTMYWYKQDSKKFLKIMFSYNNKELIINETVPNRFSPKSPDKAHLNLHINSLELGDSAVYFCASSPGTDNQPQHFGDGTRLSIL.